These T cell receptor beta chains were read from a single sample in a study of T cells in Graves' hyperthyroidism and ophthalmopathy. TCRdb passed the multiplex PCR reads through MiXCR, listing each CDR3 protein once. Of hundreds of thousands of distinct CDR3 sequences listed, 16% are singletons. The material sequenced was blood. These receptors originate from a woman in her thirties or forties with Graves' ophthalmopathy. CDR3s include the opening cysteine and the closing phenylalanine or tryptophan. Fields, in order: D gene, clone size, V gene, J gene, CDR3 protein, CDR3 DNA. The D gene is left open where the match is weak. Clone size is given for some rows only: seen once, a few or many times, or a class if the clone is expanded.

TRBD2,many,TRBV7-9,TRBJ2-2,CASSGGSPTGELFF,TGTGCCAGCAGCGGCGGGAGTCCGACCGGGGAGCTGTTTTTT
.,.,TRBV5-1,TRBJ2-6,CASSLSLVSGANVLTF,TGCGCCAGCAGCTTAAGCCTGGTCTCTGGGGCCAACGTCCTGACTTTC
.,few,TRBV6-2/TRBV6-3,TRBJ2-7,CASSRTTGTSYEQYF,TGTGCCAGCAGCCGAACGACAGGGACTTCCTACGAGCAGTACTTC
TRBD2,many,TRBV7-8,TRBJ2-1,CASSLVARLAAGVNNEQFF,TGTGCCAGCAGCTTAGTGGCCCGCTTAGCAGCGGGAGTAAACAATGAGCAGTTCTTC
.,.,TRBV14,TRBJ2-2,CASSQDRSTGELFF,TGTGCCAGCAGCCAAGACAGATCCACCGGGGAGCTGTTTTTT
TRBD1,many,TRBV28,TRBJ1-2,CASSRDRGYYGYTF,TGTGCCAGCAGCCGGGACAGGGGCTACTATGGCTACACCTTC
.,many,TRBV3-1,TRBJ1-5,CASSQGQSPGAQHF,TGTGCCAGCAGCCAAGGACAGTCTCCGGGAGCCCAGCATTTT
TRBD1,many,TRBV7-2,TRBJ2-1,CASSRLRGNEQFF,TGTGCCAGCAGCCGCCTCAGGGGGAATGAGCAGTTCTTC
.,.,TRBV6-1,TRBJ1-1,CASRQASDRGEAFF,TGTGCCAGCCGACAGGCCTCGGACCGAGGAGAAGCTTTCTTT
.,many,TRBV20-1,TRBJ2-1,CSAAQKGRREQFF,TGCAGTGCTGCCCAAAAGGGGCGGCGCGAGCAGTTCTTC
TRBD2,few,TRBV5-6,TRBJ2-3,CASSTGGGFSALRWHTQYF,TGTGCCAGCAGCACCGGCGGGGGGTTTAGCGCCTTACGCTGGCATACGCAGTATTTT
.,.,TRBV20-1,TRBJ2-1,CSARGGAVFYNEQFF,TGCAGTGCTAGAGGGGGGGCAGTTTTTTACAATGAGCAGTTCTTC
.,.,TRBV28,TRBJ1-1,CASSSDGFNTEAFF,TGTGCCAGCAGTTCGGACGGTTTCAACACTGAAGCTTTCTTT
.,many,TRBV6-1,TRBJ2-1,CASSERHRTYNEQFF,TGTGCCAGCAGTGAACGGCATCGGACTTACAATGAGCAGTTCTTC
.,few,TRBV6-2/TRBV6-3,TRBJ1-5,CASSSALEPQHF,TGTGCCAGCAGCTCGGCTCTAGAGCCCCAGCATTTT
.,.,TRBV6-1,TRBJ1-2,CASSETQGSYGYTF,TGTGCCAGCAGTGAAACACAGGGTTCCTATGGCTACACCTTC
TRBD2,many,TRBV15,TRBJ2-1,CATSTTPSGGANEQFF,TGTGCCACCAGCACCACTCCGAGCGGGGGGGCCAATGAGCAGTTCTTC
.,few,TRBV18,TRBJ2-5,CASSPLLQETQYF,TGTGCCAGCTCACCGCTACTACAAGAGACCCAGTACTTC
.,few,TRBV7-2,TRBJ1-4,CASSLHQGTNEKLFF,TGTGCCAGCAGCTTACATCAGGGTACTAATGAAAAACTGTTTTTT
.,.,TRBV24-1,TRBJ1-2,CATGVSGGGYTF,TGTGCCACCGGCGTGTCTGGGGGAGGCTACACCTTC
.,many,TRBV2,TRBJ2-3,CASSEYNSGDTQYF,TGTGCCAGCAGTGAATATAATTCTGGAGATACGCAGTATTTT
.,many,TRBV6-1,TRBJ1-1,CASSEAEGLNTEAFF,TGTGCCAGCAGTGAAGCAGAGGGATTGAACACTGAAGCTTTCTTT
.,few,TRBV4-1,TRBJ1-1,CASSHLGMNTEAFF,TGCGCCAGCAGCCACCTAGGGATGAACACTGAAGCTTTCTTT
.,once,TRBV19,TRBJ2-7,CASSVAELGSYEQYF,TGTGCCAGTAGTGTAGCGGAACTAGGGTCCTACGAGCAGTACTTC
.,many,TRBV5-5,TRBJ1-6,CASTWEGDRNSPLHF,TGTGCCAGTACCTGGGAGGGGGACCGAAATTCACCCCTCCACTTT